Below, 15 T cell receptor beta chains from the same sample are listed, as sequenced in a study of T cell clonality in common variable immunodeficiency. These receptors have no known antigen. TCRdb keeps only in-frame clones here, not all; method: immunoSEQ multiplex PCR. The table lists 17,000 or so clones, with no singletons. Overall study findings and caveats: Common variable immunodeficiency TCR beta sequences reportedly had fewer deletions and N-nucleotide insertions.

Material for sequencing was peripheral blood mononuclear cells. The source is a human donor with common variable immunodeficiency.

Many counts were recorded for this clone. The CDR3 is cut off 3 residues early in the read; its end comes from the germline J gene. The V call is TRBV7-2, the J call TRBJ2-3; tentatively, D is TRBD2 (5 bases). V dropped 2 bases and J dropped 4 bases, with 13 bases sitting between them. Germline V gene lookup returns CDR1 SGHTA and CDR2 FQGNSA. The CDR3 is made up of 15 amino acids. This chain's CDR3 is CASSLSGTGADTQYF. The CDR3 bases that were read are TGTGCCAGCAGCTTATCCGGAACCGGGGCAGATACG.

This clone was observed at least ten times. The sequenced CDR3 bases are TGTGCCAGCAGCTCCAGAGCGGGAAGCTCCTACGAG. This sequence encodes CASSSRAGSSYE. The entire CDR3 reads CASSSRAGSSYEQYF. The chain carries TRBV7-2 and TRBJ2-7; 7 bases match TRBD2. The read stops 3 residues short of the end of the CDR3; the missing end is completed from the germline J gene. The CDR3 is 15 residues long. Germline CDR1 is SGHTA and CDR2 is FQGNSA. With 4 bases clipped from V and 0 bases from J, the junction kept 6 bases outside the gene matches. Full variable domain (missing parts from reference TRBV7-2 and TRBJ2-7): GAGVSQSPSNKVTEKGKDVELRCDPISGHTALYWYRQSLGQGLEFLIYFQGNSAPDKSGLPSDRFSAERTGGSVSTLTIQRTQQEDSAVYLCASSSRAGSSYEQYFGPGTRLTVT.

Concerning this clone itself: Read coverage stops 3 residues before the CDR3 terminus; the germline J gene supplies the remainder. The chain recombines TRBV5-6 with TRBJ1-2; 8 bases match TRBD1. CDR1 SGHDT and CDR2 YYEEEE come from the germline V gene. The CDR3 loop spans 15 amino acids. Losses at the gene ends were 5 bases for V and 3 bases for J; bases not matched to a gene: 9. CDR3 DNA, as far as it was read: TGTGCCAGCAGATATGGACAGGGAGGCTACTATGGC. Translating it yields CASRYGQGGYYG. The full CDR3 protein reads CASRYGQGGYYGYTF.

In regard to this clone: The read comes to an end 3 residues before the CDR3 does, leaving the germline J gene to fill in the end. The gene calls are TRBV7-7 and TRBJ2-3; maybe TRBD1 (6 bases). V was shortened by 6 bases and J by 4 bases, with 11 bases between the two germline ends. Per germline, CDR1 SSHAT and CDR2 FNYEAQ (reference sequence). The CDR3 spans 13 residues. The part of the CDR3 DNA that was read is TGTGCCAGCAGAGAGACAGGCTCAGATACG. It specifies CASRETGSDT. The full CDR3 sequence reads CASRETGSDTQYF.

This clone turned up a few times. The sequence runs out 3 residues before the end of the CDR3; the remainder is reconstructed from the germline J gene. The V call is TRBV6-1, the J call TRBJ1-1; D perhaps matches TRBD1 (6 bases). Trimming stripped 2 bases from V and 7 bases from J, with 14 bases between. Germline V gene data show CDR1 as MNHNS and CDR2 as SASEGT. The CDR3 has 14 residues. CDR3 protein: CASSEMDGTIEAFF. The CDR3 DNA, read in part, is TGTGCCAGCAGTGAAATGGACGGGACAATTGAA.

This clone was recorded a few times. Read sequence stops 3 residues before the CDR3 end, and the germline J gene provides the missing end. This chain joins TRBV6-2 or TRBV6-3 and TRBJ1-1; D perhaps matches TRBD1 (5 bases). The CDR3 sequence is 15 residues long. Germline V lookup: CDR1 MNHEY, CDR2 SVGEGT. The part of the CDR3 DNA that was read is TGTGCCAGCAGTTACTTAAGGCTCGAGGGGCGAGGC. Amino acids: CASSYLRLEGRG. The full CDR3 protein reads CASSYLRLEGRGAFF.

This clone appeared a few times. The observed sequence ends 3 residues before the CDR3 terminus, with the missing tail filled in from the germline J gene. The rearrangement links TRBV7-6 to TRBJ1-2; maybe TRBD1 (5 bases). Trimming removed 1 base at V and 7 bases at J, with 10 bases between. Germline V gene data show CDR1 as SGHVS and CDR2 as FNYEAQ. This CDR3 is built from 13 residues. The CDR3 loop reads CASSLEGVSGYTF. The CDR3 bases that were read are TGTGCCAGCAGCTTAGAAGGGGTATCTGGC.

In its sample, this clone was seen many times. The read terminates 3 residues before the CDR3 end, so the remaining end is supplied by the germline J gene. V and J are TRBV2 and TRBJ2-5; no reliable D call. V lost 6 bases and J 4 bases, leaving 9 bases between the germline ends. The CDR3 extends over 12 amino acids. Looked up from germline, CDR1 is SNHLY and CDR2 is FYNNEI. CDR3 amino acids: CASSPSRETQYF. CDR3 bases read: TGTGCCAGCAGCCCTTCCCGAGAGACC.

Notes on this clone: Read sequence stops 3 residues before the CDR3 end, and the germline J gene provides the missing end. J is TRBJ1-2 and V is TRBV19; D not certain. Germline V gene sequence: CDR1 LNHDA, CDR2 SQIVND (reference sequence). This CDR3 is built from 13 residues. The CDR3 DNA, read in part, is TGTGCCAGTACGCCAGGCGCCGGACTGGGC. Protein sequence: CASTPGAGLG. The full CDR3 sequence reads CASTPGAGLGYTF.

Concerning this clone: Sequencing ends 3 residues short of the CDR3 end; the germline J gene provides the rest. The J gene is TRBJ2-1, the V gene TRBV5-4; no firm D call. The germline V gene encodes CDR1 SGHNT and CDR2 YYREEE (reference sequence). The CDR3 is made up of 13 amino acids. V gave up 1 base and J gave up 7 bases, with 9 bases separating them. The CDR3 is CASSLTVSNEQFF. Incomplete CDR3 DNA: TGTGCCAGCAGCTTGACAGTCTCTAATGAG.

The sample holds many counts of this clone. The read finishes 3 residues shy of the CDR3 end, and the germline J gene is used to complete it. The V and J genes are TRBV12-3 or TRBV12-4 and TRBJ2-1; 9 bases map to TRBD1. The CDR3 consists of 13 residues. Trimming took 6 bases from V and 9 from J; bases not matched to a gene: 6. CDR3 DNA (partial): TGTGCCAGCAGAGGCGGACAGGGGATTGAG. Translation: CASRGGQGIE. The whole CDR3 is CASRGGQGIEQFF.

At least ten counts were recorded for this clone. The sequence runs out 3 residues before the end of the CDR3; the remainder is reconstructed from the germline J gene. The chain links TRBV29-1 to TRBJ2-7; D is uncertain. Between the trimmed V and J ends, which lost 6 bases and 1 base, there was a span of 16 bases. Germline V gene sequence: CDR1 SQVTM, CDR2 ANQGSEA. This CDR3 contains 14 residues. The CDR3 loop reads CSVLEQIDSYEQYF. The sequenced CDR3 bases are TGCAGCGTGTTGGAACAGATCGATTCCTACGAG.

This clone was recorded many times. CDR3 DNA, as far as it was read: TGTGCCAGCACCACGGACAGGGGGACTGAA. Residues: CASTTDRGTE. The CDR3 in full is CASTTDRGTEAFF. The chain joins TRBV19 to TRBJ1-1; 10 bases line up with TRBD1. Coverage ceases 3 residues before the CDR3 finishes, and the germline J gene fills in the end. Germline V CDR1 and CDR2: LNHDA, SQIVND (reference sequence). The ends lost 9 bases at V and 5 bases at J; junction bases unmatched: 6. The CDR3 has 13 residues.

This clone was detected many times. The read is 3 residues too short to cover the CDR3 end, so that end is filled in from the germline J gene. This rearrangement joins TRBV29-1 to TRBJ1-1; D uncertain. CDR3 size: 14 residues. Germline loops: CDR1 SQVTM, CDR2 ANQGSEA. V lost 4 bases and J 1 base, leaving 13 bases between the germline ends. The sequenced part of the CDR3 DNA is TGCAGCGTTGCGTCGGGTCTGTCGAACACTGAA. It specifies CSVASGLSNTE. The whole CDR3 region reads CSVASGLSNTEAFF.

The table lists this clone with many counts. The CDR3 extends 3 residues past the end of the read, so its final part is completed from the germline J gene. V and J are TRBV28 and TRBJ2-5; D is unresolved. Germline CDR1 reads MDHEN; CDR2 reads SYDVKM. This CDR3 is 13 amino acids long. This CDR3 reads CASSSLNGRTQYF. The sequenced part of the CDR3 DNA is TGTGCCAGCAGTTCCCTGAATGGCCGAACC.